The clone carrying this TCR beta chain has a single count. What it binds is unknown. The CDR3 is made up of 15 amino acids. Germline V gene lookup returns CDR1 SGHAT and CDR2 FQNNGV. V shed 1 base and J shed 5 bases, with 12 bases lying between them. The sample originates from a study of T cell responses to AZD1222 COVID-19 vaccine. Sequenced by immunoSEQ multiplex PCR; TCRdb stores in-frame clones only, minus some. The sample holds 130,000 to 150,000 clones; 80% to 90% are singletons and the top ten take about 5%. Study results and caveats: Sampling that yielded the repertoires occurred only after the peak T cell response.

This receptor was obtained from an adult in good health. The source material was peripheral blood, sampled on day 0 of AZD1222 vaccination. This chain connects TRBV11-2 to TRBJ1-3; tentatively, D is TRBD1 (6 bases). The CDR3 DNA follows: TGTGCCAGCAGCTTAGCGCAGGGGAGGCGAAACACCATATATTTT. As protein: CASSLAQGRRNTIYF.